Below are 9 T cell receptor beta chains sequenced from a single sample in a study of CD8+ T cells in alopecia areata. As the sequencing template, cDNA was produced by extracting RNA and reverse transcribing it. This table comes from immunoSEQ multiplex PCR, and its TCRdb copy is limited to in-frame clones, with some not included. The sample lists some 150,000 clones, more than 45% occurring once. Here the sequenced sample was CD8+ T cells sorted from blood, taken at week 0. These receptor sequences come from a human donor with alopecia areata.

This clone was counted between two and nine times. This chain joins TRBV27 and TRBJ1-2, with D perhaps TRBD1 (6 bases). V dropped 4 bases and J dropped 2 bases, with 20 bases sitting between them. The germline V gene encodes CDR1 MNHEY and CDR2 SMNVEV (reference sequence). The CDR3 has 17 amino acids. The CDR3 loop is CASSSLTPSGANYGYTF. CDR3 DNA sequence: TGTGCCAGCAGTTCTTTAACCCCCTCGGGGGCGAACTATGGCTACACCTTC.

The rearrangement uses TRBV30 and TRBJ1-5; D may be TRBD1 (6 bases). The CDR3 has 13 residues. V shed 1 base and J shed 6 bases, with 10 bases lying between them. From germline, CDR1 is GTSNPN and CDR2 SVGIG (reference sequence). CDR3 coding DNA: TGTGCCTGGAGTGCCCAGGGGACTCAGCCCCAGCATTTT. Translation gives CAWSAQGTQPQHF. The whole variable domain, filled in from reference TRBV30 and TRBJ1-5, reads SQTIHQWPATLVQPVGSPLSLECTVEGTSNPNLYWYRQAAGRGLQLLFYSVGIGQISSEVPQNLSASRPQDRQFILSSKKLLLSDSGFYLCAWSAQGTQPQHFGDGTRLSIL.

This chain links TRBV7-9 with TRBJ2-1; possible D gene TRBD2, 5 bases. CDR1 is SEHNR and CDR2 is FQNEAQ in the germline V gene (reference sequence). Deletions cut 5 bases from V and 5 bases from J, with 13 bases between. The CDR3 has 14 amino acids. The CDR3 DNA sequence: TGTGCCAGCAGCATCCCCGACGGGAACAATGAGCAGTTCTTC. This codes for CASSIPDGNNEQFF.

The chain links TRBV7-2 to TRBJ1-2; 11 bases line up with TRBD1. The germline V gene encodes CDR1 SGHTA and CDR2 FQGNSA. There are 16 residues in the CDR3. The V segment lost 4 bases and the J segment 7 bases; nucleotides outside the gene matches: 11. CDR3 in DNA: TGTGCCAGCAGCTGGTCCCTGTCGGGACAGGGGGGTGGCTACACCTTC. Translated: CASSWSLSGQGGGYTF.

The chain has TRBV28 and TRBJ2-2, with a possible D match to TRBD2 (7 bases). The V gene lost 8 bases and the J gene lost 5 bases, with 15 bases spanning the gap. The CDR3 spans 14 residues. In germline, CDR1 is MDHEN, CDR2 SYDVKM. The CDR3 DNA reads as TGTGCCAGCGGCGAACAGGGAGGGACCGGGGAGCTGTTTTTT. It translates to CASGEQGGTGELFF. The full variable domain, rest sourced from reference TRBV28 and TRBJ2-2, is DVKVTQSSRYLVKRTGEKVFLECVQDMDHENMFWYRQDPGLGLRLIYFSYDVKMKEKGDIPEGYSVSREKKERFSLILESASTNQTSMYLCASGEQGGTGELFFGEGSRLTVL.

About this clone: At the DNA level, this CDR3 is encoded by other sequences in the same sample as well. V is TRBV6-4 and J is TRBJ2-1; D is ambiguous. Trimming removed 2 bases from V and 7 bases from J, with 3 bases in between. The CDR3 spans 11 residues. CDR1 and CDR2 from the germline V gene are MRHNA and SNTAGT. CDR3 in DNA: TGTGCCAGCAGTGACGGGAATGAGCAGTTCTTC. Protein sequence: CASSDGNEQFF.

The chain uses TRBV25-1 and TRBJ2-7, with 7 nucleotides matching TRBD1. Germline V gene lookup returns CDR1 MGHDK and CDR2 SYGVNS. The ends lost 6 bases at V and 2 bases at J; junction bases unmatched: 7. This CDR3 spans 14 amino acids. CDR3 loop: CASRTGTAAYEQYF. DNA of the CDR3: TGTGCCAGCAGGACCGGGACAGCAGCCTACGAGCAGTACTTC.

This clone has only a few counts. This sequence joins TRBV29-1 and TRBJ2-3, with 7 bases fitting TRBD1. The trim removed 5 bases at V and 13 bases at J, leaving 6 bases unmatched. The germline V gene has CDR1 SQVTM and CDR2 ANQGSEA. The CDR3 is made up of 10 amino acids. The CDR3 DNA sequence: TGCAGCGTTACAGGGGATTCGAAGTATTTT. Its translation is CSVTGDSKYF.

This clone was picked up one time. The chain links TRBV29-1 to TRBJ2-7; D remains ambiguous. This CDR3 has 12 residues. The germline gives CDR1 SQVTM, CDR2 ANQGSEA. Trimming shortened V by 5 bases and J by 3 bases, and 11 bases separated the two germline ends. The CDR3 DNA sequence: TGCAGCGTTCGCACGCCGCACTACGAGCAGTACTTC. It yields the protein CSVRTPHYEQYF.